The entry below describes one TCR beta chain. What it binds is unknown. The primer mix had 60 Vbeta and 13 Jbeta primers. Libraries were prepared by immunoSEQ multiplex PCR; TCRdb keeps only in-frame clonotypes and omits some of them. Of some 160,000 clones in the sample, around four fifths are singletons; the top ten hold 1.9%. This sample was taken from a study of cytomegalovirus exposure and HLA in healthy donors. Whole-study context: An analysis done earlier identified almost 120 million unique TCR beta sequences from around 180 million T cells. Study outcomes and limitations: A few CMV-associated chains were confirmed in vitro to be specific for CMV antigens. Most sequenced TCRs were rare (though some public TCRs occurred in many donors).

The length of the CDR3 is 13 residues. CDR1 SEHNR and CDR2 FQNEAQ come from the germline V gene (reference sequence). Trimming removed 6 bases at V and 0 bases at J, with 6 bases between. The sequenced sample consisted of PBMCs. V is TRBV7-9 and J is TRBJ1-3, with no clear D. The TCR originated in a man younger than 30 in good health and CMV-seronegative. The CDR3 DNA reads as TGTGCCAGCAGTCCCAACTCTGGAAACACCATATATTTT. Protein: CASSPNSGNTIYF. Full variable domain (outside the CDR3, taken from reference TRBV7-9 and TRBJ1-3): DTGVSQNPRHKITKRGQNVTFRCDPISEHNRLYWYRQTLGQGPEFLTYFQNEAQLEKSRLLSDRFSAERPKGSFSTLEIQRTEQGDSAMYLCASSPNSGNTIYFGEGSWLTVV.